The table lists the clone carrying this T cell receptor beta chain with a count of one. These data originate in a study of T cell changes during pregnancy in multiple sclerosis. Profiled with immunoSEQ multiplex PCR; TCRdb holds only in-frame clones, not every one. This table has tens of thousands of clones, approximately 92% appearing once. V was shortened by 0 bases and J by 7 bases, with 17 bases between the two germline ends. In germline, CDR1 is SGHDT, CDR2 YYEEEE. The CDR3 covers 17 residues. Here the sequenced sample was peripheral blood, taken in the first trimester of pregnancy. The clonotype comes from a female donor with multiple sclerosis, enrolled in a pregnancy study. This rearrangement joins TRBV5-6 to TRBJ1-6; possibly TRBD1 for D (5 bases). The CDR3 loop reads CASSLGRGRGVNSPLHF. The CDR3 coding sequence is TGTGCCAGCAGCTTGGGGAGGGGTAGGGGTGTAAATTCACCCCTCCACTTT.